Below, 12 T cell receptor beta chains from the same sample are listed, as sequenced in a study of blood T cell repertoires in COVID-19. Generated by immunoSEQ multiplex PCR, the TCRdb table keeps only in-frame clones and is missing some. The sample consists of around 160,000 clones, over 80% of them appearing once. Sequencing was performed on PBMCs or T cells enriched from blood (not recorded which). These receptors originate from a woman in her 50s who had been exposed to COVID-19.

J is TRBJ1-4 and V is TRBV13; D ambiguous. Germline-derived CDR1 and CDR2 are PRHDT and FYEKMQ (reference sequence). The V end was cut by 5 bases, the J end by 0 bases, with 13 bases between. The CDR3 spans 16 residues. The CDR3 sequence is CASSPSRTATNEKLFF. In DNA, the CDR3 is TGTGCCAGCAGCCCCTCCCGGACTGCAACTAATGAAAAACTGTTTTTT.

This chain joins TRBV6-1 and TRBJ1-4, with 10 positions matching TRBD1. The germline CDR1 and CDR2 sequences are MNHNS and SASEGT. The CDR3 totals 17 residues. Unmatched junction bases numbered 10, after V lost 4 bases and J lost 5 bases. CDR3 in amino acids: CASSGDRGRGRNEKLFF. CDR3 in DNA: TGTGCCAGCAGTGGTGACAGGGGGCGCGGTCGCAATGAAAAACTGTTTTTT.

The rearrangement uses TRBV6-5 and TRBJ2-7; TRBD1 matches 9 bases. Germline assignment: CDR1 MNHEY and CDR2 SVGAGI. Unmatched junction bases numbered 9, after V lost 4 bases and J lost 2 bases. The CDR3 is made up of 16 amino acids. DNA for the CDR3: TGTGCCAGCAGTTTCCGGACAGGGGTATTTCCCTACGAGCAGTACTTC. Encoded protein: CASSFRTGVFPYEQYF.

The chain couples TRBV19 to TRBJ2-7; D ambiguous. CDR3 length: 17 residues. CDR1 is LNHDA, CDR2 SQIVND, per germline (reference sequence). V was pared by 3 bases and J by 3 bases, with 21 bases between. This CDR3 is CASSIPPVGRLFYEQYF. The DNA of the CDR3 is TGTGCCAGTAGTATCCCTCCCGTGGGCAGGCTATTCTACGAGCAGTACTTC.

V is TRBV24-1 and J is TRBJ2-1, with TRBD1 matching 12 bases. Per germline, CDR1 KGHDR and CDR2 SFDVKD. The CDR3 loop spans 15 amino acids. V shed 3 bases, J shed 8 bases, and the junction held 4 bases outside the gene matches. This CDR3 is CATSDGDRGRHEQFF. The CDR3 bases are TGTGCCACCAGTGATGGGGACAGGGGGCGCCATGAGCAGTTCTTC.

The CDR3 reads CAISDDRGANYGYTF. The CDR3 coding sequence is TGTGCCATCAGTGACGACAGGGGAGCTAACTATGGCTACACCTTC. The chain employs TRBV10-3 and TRBJ1-2, with TRBD1 identical over 8 bases. Germline CDR1 ENHRY, CDR2 SYGVKD. Trimming removed 3 bases from V and 0 bases from J; junction bases left unmatched: 3. The CDR3 extends over 15 amino acids.

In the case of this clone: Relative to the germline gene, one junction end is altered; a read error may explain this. CDR3: CASREDSRFGYTF. The CDR3 DNA follows: TGTGCCAGCAGGGAAGACAGCCGCTTTGGCTACACCTTC. This chain connects TRBV6-1 to TRBJ1-2, with D tentatively TRBD1 (5 bases). This CDR3 has 13 amino acids. The germline gives CDR1 MNHNS, CDR2 SASEGT.

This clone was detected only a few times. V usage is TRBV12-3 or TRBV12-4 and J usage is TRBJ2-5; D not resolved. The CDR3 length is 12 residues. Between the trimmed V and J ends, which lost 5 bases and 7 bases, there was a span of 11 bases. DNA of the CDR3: TGTGCCAGCAGTCTTTTGAGGTGGACCCAGTACTTC. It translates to CASSLLRWTQYF.

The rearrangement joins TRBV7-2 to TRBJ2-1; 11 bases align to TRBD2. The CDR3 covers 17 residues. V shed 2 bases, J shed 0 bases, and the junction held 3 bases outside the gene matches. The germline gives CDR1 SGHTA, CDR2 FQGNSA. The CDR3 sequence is CASSLISGGVSYNEQFF. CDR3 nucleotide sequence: TGTGCCAGCAGCTTAATTAGCGGGGGGGTCTCCTACAATGAGCAGTTCTTC.

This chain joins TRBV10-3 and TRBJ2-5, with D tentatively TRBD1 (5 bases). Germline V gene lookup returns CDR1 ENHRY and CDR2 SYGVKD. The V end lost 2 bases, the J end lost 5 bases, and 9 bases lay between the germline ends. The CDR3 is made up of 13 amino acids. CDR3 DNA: TGTGCCATCAGTGAGGGGGCTCGGGAGACCCAGTACTTC. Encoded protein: CAISEGARETQYF.

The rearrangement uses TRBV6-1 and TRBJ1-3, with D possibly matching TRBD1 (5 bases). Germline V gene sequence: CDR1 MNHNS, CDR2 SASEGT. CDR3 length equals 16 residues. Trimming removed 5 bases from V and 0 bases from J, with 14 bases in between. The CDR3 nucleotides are TGTGCCAGCAGTAAAGGGGCAGGCTTCTCTGGAAACACCATATATTTT. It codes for CASSKGAGFSGNTIYF.

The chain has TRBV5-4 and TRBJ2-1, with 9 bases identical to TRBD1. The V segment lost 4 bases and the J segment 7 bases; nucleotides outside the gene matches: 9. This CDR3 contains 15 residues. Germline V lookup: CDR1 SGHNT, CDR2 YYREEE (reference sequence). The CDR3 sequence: CASSPPGTGRNEQFF. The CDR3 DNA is TGTGCCAGCAGCCCACCCGGGACAGGGAGGAATGAGCAGTTCTTC.